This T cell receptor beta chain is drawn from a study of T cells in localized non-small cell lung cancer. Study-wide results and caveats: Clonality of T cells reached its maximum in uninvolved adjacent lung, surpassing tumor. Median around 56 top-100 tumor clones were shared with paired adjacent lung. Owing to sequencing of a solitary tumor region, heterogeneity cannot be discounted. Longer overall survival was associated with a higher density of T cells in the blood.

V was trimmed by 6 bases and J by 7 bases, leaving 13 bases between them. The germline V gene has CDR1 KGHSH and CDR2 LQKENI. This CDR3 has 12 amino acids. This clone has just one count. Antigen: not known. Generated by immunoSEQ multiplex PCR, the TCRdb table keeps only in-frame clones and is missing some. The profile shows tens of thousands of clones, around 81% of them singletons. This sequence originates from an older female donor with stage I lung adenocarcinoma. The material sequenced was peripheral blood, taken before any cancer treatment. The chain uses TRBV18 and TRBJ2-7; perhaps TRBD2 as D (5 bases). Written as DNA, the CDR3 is TGTGCCAGCTCCCCGGGATTGGGGGAGCAGTACTTC. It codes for CASSPGLGEQYF.